One sample yielded the 6 T cell receptor beta chains listed below, sequenced in a study of cytomegalovirus exposure and HLA in healthy donors. The PCR was carried out with 60 Vbeta primers and 13 Jbeta primers. Repertoires were generated with immunoSEQ multiplex PCR, while TCRdb's copy carries only in-frame clones and drops some. The sample carries about 250,000 clones, around 90% recorded once. The specimen sequenced was PBMCs. The receptors shown here come from a girl aged 2-9 years in good health and CMV-seronegative.

A word on this clone: One junction end does not reproduce the germline sequence, and a read error may be involved. The genes are TRBV7-7 and TRBJ1-4, with 9 bases identical to TRBD1. This CDR3 region has 15 residues. Germline loops: CDR1 SSHAT, CDR2 FNYEAQ (reference sequence). Here the CDR3 DNA reads TGTGCTAGCAGCTCAGGACAGGGGATTAATGAAAAACTGTTTTTT. Protein product: CASSSGQGINEKLFF.

The chain recombines TRBV18 with TRBJ1-2, with D maybe TRBD1 (5 bases). The germline V gene encodes CDR1 KGHSH and CDR2 LQKENI. The CDR3 is made up of 16 amino acids. Trimming pared 2 bases from V and 5 bases from J, leaving 18 bases between. CDR3 in amino acids: CASSPYAGDGRYGYTF. For the CDR3, the DNA is TGTGCCAGCTCACCATATGCGGGGGACGGTCGGTATGGCTACACCTTC.

The chain employs TRBV9 and TRBJ2-3; TRBD2 matches 7 bases. CDR3 size: 16 residues. V was pared by 0 bases and J by 2 bases, with 6 bases of the junction left unmatched. CDR1 is SGDLS and CDR2 is YYNGEE in the germline V gene. The CDR3 coding sequence is TGTGCCAGCAGCGTAGGACGGGGGGACCCCACAGATACGCAGTATTTT. Protein: CASSVGRGDPTDTQYF.

The chain combines TRBV6-1 with TRBJ2-2; 12 nucleotides line up with TRBD2. The germline V gene encodes CDR1 MNHNS and CDR2 SASEGT. The CDR3 spans 16 residues. J was trimmed by 7 bases and V by 3 bases; bases with no gene match: 6. In DNA, the CDR3 is TGTGCCAGCAGTGATGGACTAGCGGGGATGGGCGGGGAGCTGTTTTTT. Its translation is CASSDGLAGMGGELFF.

V is TRBV5-1 and J is TRBJ1-3; the D gene is possibly TRBD1 (6 bases). Trimming stripped 1 base from V and 0 bases from J, with 11 bases between. There are 16 residues in the CDR3. CDR1 is SGHRS, CDR2 YFSETQ, per germline. The CDR3 DNA sequence: TGCGCCAGCAGCTTGACGACAGGCTACTCTGGAAACACCATATATTTT. Translated: CASSLTTGYSGNTIYF.

The V and J genes are TRBV6-5 and TRBJ1-2; TRBD1 matches at 9 bases. V was clipped by 0 bases and J by 7 bases; unmatched bases: 6. CDR1 and CDR2 from the germline V gene are MNHEY and SVGAGI. The length of the CDR3 is 15 residues. This CDR3 reads CASSYSRTGVVGYTF. The CDR3 DNA is TGTGCCAGCAGTTACTCCAGGACAGGGGTGGTTGGCTACACCTTC.